Listed below are T cell receptor beta chains from one sample, sequenced in a study of Ad26.COV2.S vaccination and SARS-CoV-2 variants. Only in-frame clones appear in the TCRdb table, and some are missing; sequencing was by immunoSEQ multiplex PCR. The sample has around 320,000 clones; around 84% are singletons. The sample was peripheral blood, taken in a trial of Ad26.COV2.S vaccine versus placebo. These receptors originate from a person between 18 and 59 years old who received the Ad26.COV2.S COVID-19 vaccine or a placebo. Both conserved end residues are part of each CDR3. D genes are given only for firm matches. The size field is filled for only some rows; it gives once, few, many or a size class.

size	V	J	D	DNA	CDR3
-	TRBV7-9	TRBJ2-5	-	TGTGCCAGCAGCCCCCTTGGGTACCAAGAGACCCAGTACTTC	CASSPLGYQETQYF
-	TRBV5-1	TRBJ1-6	-	TGCGCCAGCAGCTTGGAAGGGGTGAATTCACCCCTCCACTTT	CASSLEGVNSPLHF
-	TRBV9	TRBJ2-6	TRBD2	TGTGCCAGCAGCCTCGGGACTATCAGCTCTGGGGCCAACGTCCTGACTTTC	CASSLGTISSGANVLTF
-	TRBV3-1/TRBV3-2	TRBJ2-1	TRBD2	TGTGCCAGCAGCCCGGGACTAGCGGGGTTCGATGAGCAGTTCTTC	CASSPGLAGFDEQFF
-	TRBV5-1	TRBJ1-4	-	TGCGCCAGCAGCTCTGGGAGTATAGGAGCTAATGAAAAACTGTTTTTT	CASSSGSIGANEKLFF
few	TRBV27	TRBJ1-1	-	TGTGCCAGCAGTTTATTCTGGGGGACTGCGGACACTGAAGCTTTCTTT	CASSLFWGTADTEAFF
few	TRBV30	TRBJ2-2	-	TGTGCCTGGGGACGGGGACAGAACACCGGGGAGCTGTTTTTT	CAWGRGQNTGELFF
-	TRBV2	TRBJ2-1	-	TGTGCCAGCAGTGAAAAGGGCAGCGATGAGCAGTTCTTC	CASSEKGSDEQFF
-	TRBV7-3	TRBJ2-1	-	TGTGCCAGCAGCTTATCAATAGGGGGGCGTGAGCAGTTCTTC	CASSLSIGGREQFF
-	TRBV7-6	TRBJ2-5	TRBD2	TGTGCCAGCAGCTCGGGACTAGCGGCACAAGAGACCCAGTACTTC	CASSSGLAAQETQYF
-	TRBV6-5	TRBJ1-4	-	TGTGCCAGCAGCAGAACCACAGGTTACGTTGAAAAACTGTTTTTT	CASSRTTGYVEKLFF
-	TRBV7-2	TRBJ2-7	-	TGTGCCAGCAGCTTACTCCCCGGGTTGTCGTACGAGCAGTACTTC	CASSLLPGLSYEQYF
-	TRBV18	TRBJ2-6	-	TGTGCCAGCTCACCATTCCGGCAGAGCTCTGGGGCCAACGTCCTGACTTTC	CASSPFRQSSGANVLTF
-	TRBV6-2/TRBV6-3	TRBJ2-1	-	TGTGCCAGCAGTTCCCCCCTGGGAGAAGGGAATGAGCAGTTCTTC	CASSSPLGEGNEQFF
-	TRBV10-3	TRBJ1-6	-	TGTGCCACCACAAAAGGGGCTGGAGGGCATAATTCACCCCTCCACTTT	CATTKGAGGHNSPLHF
-	TRBV10-3	TRBJ1-1	TRBD1	TGTGCCATCAGTGGGACCGGGAGGGGGCGAGGCACTGAAGCTTTCTTT	CAISGTGRGRGTEAFF
-	TRBV28	TRBJ2-4	-	TGTGCCAGCAGTTTACCAGGTCGAGATAACATTCAGTACTTC	CASSLPGRDNIQYF
-	TRBV30	TRBJ1-2	TRBD1	TGTGCCTGGAGGGGACAGGGAGCTCCTGGCTACACCTTC	CAWRGQGAPGYTF
-	TRBV30	TRBJ2-5	TRBD2	TGTGCCTGGAGTGTAGGTCGTCTAGCGGGGAGCGAGACCCAGTACTTC	CAWSVGRLAGSETQYF